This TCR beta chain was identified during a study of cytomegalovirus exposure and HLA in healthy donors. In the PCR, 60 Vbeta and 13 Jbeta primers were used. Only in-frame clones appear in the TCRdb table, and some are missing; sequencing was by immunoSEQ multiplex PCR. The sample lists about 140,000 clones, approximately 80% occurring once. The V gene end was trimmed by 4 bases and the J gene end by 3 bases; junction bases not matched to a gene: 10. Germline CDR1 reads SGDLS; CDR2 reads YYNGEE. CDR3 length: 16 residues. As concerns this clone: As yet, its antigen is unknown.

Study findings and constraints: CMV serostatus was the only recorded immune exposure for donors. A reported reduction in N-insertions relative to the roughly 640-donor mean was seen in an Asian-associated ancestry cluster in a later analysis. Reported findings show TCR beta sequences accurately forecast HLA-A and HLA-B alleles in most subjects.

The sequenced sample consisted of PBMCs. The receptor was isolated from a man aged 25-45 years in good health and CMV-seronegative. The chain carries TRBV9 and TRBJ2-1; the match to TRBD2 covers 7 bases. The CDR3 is CASSPRLAGFYNEQFF. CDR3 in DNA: TGTGCCAGCAGCCCACGACTAGCTGGGTTCTACAATGAGCAGTTCTTC.